In its sample, the clone carrying this TCR beta chain was seen many times. Its antigen remains unidentified. The authors built TCR beta libraries using iRepertoire HTBI primers and Arm-PCR of CDR3 regions. TCRdb reprocessed the multiplex PCR reads via MiXCR and lists one record per CDR3 protein. Among 420,000 or so distinct CDR3 sequences listed, about a sixth were seen once. Time point here: newly diagnosed GD, antithyroid drugs for less than 3 months. PBMCs provided the RNA from which the TCR library was made. This sample is drawn from a study of regulatory T cells in long-lasting Graves disease. Regarding the study as a whole: There was favoring of TRBV28, TRBJ1-2 and TRBJ2-5 in persistent disease.

V was pared by 4 bases and J by 8 bases, with 10 bases between. This CDR3 comprises 12 residues. These data were also filed under a second study, of T cells in Graves' hyperthyroidism and ophthalmopathy.

Sequences were derived from peripheral blood mononuclear cells (PBMCs), sampled at new diagnosis, from a patient treated with antithyroid drugs. V is TRBV12-3 or TRBV12-4 and J is TRBJ2-3; D is ambiguous. The origin of this receptor is a woman aged 18-29 years with Graves disease. The CDR3, as DNA: TGTGCCAGCAGTTCCCCATCAATTACGCAGTATTTT. It encodes CASSSPSITQYF.